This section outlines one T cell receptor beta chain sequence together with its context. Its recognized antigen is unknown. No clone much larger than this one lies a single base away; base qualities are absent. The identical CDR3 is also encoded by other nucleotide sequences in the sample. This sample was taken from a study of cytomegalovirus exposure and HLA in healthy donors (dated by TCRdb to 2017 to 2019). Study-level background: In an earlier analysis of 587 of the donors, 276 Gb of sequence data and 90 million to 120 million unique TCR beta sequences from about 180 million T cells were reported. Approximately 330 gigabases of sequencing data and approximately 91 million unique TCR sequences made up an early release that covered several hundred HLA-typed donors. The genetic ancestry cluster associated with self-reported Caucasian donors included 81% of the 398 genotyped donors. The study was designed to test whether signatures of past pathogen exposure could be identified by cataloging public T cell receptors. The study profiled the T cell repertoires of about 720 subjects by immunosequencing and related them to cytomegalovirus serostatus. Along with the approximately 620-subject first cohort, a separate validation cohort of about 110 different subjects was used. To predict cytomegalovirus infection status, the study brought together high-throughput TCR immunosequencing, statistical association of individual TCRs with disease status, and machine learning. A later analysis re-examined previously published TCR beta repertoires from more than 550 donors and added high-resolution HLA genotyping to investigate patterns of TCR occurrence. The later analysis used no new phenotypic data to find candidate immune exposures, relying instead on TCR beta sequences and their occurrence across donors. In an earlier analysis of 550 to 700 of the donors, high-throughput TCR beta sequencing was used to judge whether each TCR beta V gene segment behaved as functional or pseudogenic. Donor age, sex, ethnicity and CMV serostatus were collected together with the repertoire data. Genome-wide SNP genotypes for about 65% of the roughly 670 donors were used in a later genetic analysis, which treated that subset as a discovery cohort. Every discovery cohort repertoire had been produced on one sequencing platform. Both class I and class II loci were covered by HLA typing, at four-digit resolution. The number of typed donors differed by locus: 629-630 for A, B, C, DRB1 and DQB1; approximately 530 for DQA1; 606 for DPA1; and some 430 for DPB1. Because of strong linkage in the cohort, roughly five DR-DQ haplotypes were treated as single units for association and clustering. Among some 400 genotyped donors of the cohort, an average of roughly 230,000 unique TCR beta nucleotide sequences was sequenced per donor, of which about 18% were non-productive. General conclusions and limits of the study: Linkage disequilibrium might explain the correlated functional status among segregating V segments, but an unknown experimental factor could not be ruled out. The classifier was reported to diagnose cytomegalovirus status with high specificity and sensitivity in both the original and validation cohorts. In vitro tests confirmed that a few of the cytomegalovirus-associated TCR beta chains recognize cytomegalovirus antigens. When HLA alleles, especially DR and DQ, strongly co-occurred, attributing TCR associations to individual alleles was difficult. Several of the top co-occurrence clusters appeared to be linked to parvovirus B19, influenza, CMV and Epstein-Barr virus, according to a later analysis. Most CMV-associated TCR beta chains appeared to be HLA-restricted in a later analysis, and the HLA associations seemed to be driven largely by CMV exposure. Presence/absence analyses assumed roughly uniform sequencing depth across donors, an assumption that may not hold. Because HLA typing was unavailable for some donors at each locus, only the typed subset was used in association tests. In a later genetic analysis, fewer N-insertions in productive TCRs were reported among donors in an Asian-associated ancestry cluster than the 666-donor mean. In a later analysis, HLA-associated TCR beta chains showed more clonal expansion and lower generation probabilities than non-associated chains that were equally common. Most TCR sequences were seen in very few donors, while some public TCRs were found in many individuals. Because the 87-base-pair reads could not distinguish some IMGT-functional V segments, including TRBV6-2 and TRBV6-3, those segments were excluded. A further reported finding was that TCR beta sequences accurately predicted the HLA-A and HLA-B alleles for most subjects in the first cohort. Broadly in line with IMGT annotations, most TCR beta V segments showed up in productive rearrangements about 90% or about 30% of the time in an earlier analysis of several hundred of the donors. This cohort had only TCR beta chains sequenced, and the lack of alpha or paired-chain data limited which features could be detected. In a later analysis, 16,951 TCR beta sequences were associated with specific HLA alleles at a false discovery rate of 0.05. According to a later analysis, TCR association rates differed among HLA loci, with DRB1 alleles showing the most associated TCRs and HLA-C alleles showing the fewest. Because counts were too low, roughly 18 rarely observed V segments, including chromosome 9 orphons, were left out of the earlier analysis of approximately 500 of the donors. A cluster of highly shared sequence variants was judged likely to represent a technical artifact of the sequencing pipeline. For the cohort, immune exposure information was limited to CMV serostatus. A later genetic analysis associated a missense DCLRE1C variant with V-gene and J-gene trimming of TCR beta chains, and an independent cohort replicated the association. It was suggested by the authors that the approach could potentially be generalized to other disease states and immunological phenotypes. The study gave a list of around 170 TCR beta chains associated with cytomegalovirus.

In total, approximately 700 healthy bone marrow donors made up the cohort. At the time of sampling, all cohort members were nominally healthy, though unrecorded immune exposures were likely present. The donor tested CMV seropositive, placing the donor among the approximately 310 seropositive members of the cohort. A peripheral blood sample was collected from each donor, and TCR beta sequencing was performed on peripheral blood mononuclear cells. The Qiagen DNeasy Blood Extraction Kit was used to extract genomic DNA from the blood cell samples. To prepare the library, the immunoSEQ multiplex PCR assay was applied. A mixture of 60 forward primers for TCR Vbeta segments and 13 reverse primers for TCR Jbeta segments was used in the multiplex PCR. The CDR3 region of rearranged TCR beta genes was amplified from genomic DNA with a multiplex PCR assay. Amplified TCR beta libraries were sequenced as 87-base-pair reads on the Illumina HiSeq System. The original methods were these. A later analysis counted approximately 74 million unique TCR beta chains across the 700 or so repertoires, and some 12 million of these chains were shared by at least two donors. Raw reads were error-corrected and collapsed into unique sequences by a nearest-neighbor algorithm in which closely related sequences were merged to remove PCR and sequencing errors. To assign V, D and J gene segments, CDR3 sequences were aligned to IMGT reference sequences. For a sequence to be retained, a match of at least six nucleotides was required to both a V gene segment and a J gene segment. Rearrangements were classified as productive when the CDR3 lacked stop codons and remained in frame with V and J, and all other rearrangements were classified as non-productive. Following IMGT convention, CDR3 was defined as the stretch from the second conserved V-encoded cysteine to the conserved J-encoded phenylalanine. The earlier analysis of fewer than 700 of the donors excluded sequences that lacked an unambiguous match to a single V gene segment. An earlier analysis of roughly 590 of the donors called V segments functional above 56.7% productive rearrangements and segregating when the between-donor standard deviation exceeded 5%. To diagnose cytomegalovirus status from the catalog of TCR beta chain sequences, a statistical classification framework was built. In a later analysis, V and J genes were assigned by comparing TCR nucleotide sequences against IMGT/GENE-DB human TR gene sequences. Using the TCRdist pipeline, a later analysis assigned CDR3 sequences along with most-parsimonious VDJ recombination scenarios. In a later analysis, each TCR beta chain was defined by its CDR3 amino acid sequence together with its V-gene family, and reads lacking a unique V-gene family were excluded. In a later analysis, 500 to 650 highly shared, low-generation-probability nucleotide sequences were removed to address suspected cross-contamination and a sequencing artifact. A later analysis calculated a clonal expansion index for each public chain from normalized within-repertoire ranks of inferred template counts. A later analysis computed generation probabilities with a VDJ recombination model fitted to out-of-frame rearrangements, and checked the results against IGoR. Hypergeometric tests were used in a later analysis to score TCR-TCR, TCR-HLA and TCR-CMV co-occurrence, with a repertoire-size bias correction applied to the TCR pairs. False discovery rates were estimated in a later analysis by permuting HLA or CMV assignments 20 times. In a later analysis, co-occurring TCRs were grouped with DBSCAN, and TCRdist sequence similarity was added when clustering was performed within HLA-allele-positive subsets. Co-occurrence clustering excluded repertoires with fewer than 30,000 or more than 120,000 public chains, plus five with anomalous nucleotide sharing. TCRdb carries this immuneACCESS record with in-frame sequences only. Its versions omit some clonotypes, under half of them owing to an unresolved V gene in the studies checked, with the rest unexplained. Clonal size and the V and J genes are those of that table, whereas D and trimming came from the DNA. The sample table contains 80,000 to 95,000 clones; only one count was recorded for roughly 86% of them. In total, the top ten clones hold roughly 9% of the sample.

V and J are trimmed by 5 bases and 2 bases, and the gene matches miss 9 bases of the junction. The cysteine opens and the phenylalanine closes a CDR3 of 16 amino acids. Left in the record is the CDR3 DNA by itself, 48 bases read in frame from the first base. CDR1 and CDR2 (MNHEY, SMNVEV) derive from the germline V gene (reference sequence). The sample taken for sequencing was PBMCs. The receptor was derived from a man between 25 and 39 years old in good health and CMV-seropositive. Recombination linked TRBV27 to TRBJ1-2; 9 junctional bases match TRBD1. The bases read TGTGCCAGCAGTCTCAGTCCCGGACAGGGGAACTATGGCTACACCTTC. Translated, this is CASSLSPGQGNYGYTF.